The clone carrying this T cell receptor beta chain is a singleton in its sample. Original processing methods: Reference gene primer amplification in the assay estimated nucleated cell counts. The repertoire was sequenced with immunoSEQ multiplex PCR; TCRdb's copy has only in-frame clones and lacks some. V and J calls and clone size are copied from that table; D and trimming were computed from the DNA. The sample consists of tens of thousands of clones, 65% to 85% of them appearing once. This entry is derived from a study of blood T cell repertoires in COVID-19. Overall study: Sites in the United States, Italy and Spain provided acute and convalescent COVID-19 samples. Sources were T cells, B-cell-depleted T cells, or PBMCs; the material itself was cDNA or gDNA.

Sequenced: peripheral blood. This receptor was taken from a woman in her sixties with acute or convalescent COVID-19.

CDR3 protein: CATQEPENSGNTIYF. CDR3 coding DNA: TGTGCCACCCAGGAACCCGAAAACTCTGGAAACACCATATATTTT. The chain uses TRBV28 and TRBJ1-3; no definite D call. The CDR3 is made up of 15 amino acids. The germline V gene encodes CDR1 MDHEN and CDR2 SYDVKM. Trimming pared 10 bases from V and 0 bases from J, leaving 16 bases between.